Shown below are 2 T cell receptor beta chains from a single sample sequenced in a study of radiotherapy plus CTLA-4 blockade in lung cancer. TCRdb's copy holds only in-frame clones and misses some; the assay was immunoSEQ multiplex PCR. Of some 66,000 clones listed, about 80% are singletons. The sample was peripheral blood, taken from a patient treated with radiotherapy plus ipilimumab. Receptors originate from a human donor with non-small cell lung cancer who had a partial response to radiotherapy plus ipilimumab.

The chain links TRBV10-3 to TRBJ2-1; TRBD2 matches 14 bases. The germline CDR1 and CDR2 sequences are ENHRY and SYGVKD. The CDR3 is made up of 16 amino acids. V lost 6 bases, J lost 6 bases, and 7 bases stayed unmatched. CDR3 sequence (DNA): TGTGCCATCAGCCGGGGACTAGCGGGAGTCGCCAATGAGCAGTTCTTC. It encodes CAISRGLAGVANEQFF.

This chain connects TRBV5-1 to TRBJ2-2, with TRBD2 as a possible D gene (6 bases). This CDR3 is built from 15 residues. Germline V gives CDR1 SGHRS, CDR2 YFSETQ. V was cut by 3 bases and J by 0 bases, with 9 bases left in between. The CDR3 sequence: CASSWAGTNTGELFF. The CDR3 DNA reads TGCGCCAGCAGCTGGGCGGGGACGAACACCGGGGAGCTGTTTTTT.